This T cell receptor beta chain was sequenced in a study of blood T cell repertoires in COVID-19 (dated by TCRdb to the early 2020s). For context, the study as a whole: The collaborator samples originated in the United States, Italy and Spain and spanned the acute and convalescent phases of COVID-19. Samples came from the ongoing ImmuneRACE study (first 160 participants) plus 1,254 subjects from 6 global collaborators. The repertoires were released in a freely available public database meant as a resource for research on the immune response to SARS-CoV-2. The prospective study material was composed of cDNA or gDNA derived from T cells, B-cell-depleted T cells, or PBMCs. Subjects who had been exposed to COVID-19, were actively infected with it, or had recovered from it provided the deeply sampled blood TCRbeta repertoires that made up the dataset. A de-identified subject ID, COVID-19 status, age in years and sex were almost always included in the sample metadata. Where available, HLA class I and class II types were obtained from metadata supplied by the sample provider rather than from assay-based typing.

About this clone itself: Its antigen specificity is not known. No much larger clone is present one base from it, and per-base qualities are unavailable. Other DNA sequences of this sample code for an identical CDR3.

Broader findings and caveats from the paper: The amount of clinical and demographic metadata varied by source and participant and was provided uncurated.

The collaborating institutions used their own protocols to collect whole blood in K2EDTA tubes. Collaborator samples were shipped for TCRbeta analysis as frozen whole blood, isolated PBMCs, or DNA extracted from either sample type. TCRbeta CDR3 regions were amplified from genomic DNA using the immunoSEQ Assay, a bias-controlled multiplex PCR. Under the source paper's analysis protocol: Within the assay, amplification of reference gene primers was used to estimate how many nucleated cells each sample contained. Sequence reads were collapsed and filtered to measure the absolute abundance of every unique TCRbeta CDR3 rearrangement. Productive Simpson clonality was computed per sample as the square root of Simpson's diversity index over productive rearrangements. Sourced from immuneACCESS, this table was stored by TCRdb with only in-frame sequences that have V and J called. A share of the clones is absent; for the studies checked, an unresolved V gene accounts for under half, and the remainder has no known explanation. V, J and clone size derive from that table, while D and trimming were established from the DNA sequence. Within this sample are about 170,000 clones, with around 87% of them counted one time only. The leading ten clones occupy 3% to 4.5% of the sample.

The germline V gene yields MNHEY for CDR1 and SVGEGT for CDR2. After removal of 6 bases from V and 4 bases from J, the junction retains 3 bases not matched to a gene. Its CDR3 holds 13 amino acids, cysteine through phenylalanine. CDR3 DNA only is kept here, 39 bases in frame from base 1. The chain links TRBV6-2 or TRBV6-3 with TRBJ1-2, with TRBD1 matching 9 junction bases. The source of this sequence is a man aged 18 to 29 with active or convalescent COVID-19. Sequenced material: peripheral blood. The CDR3 amino acid sequence is: CASSPDRGYGYTF. The DNA sequence is as follows: TGTGCCAGCAGCCCGGACAGGGGCTATGGCTACACCTTC.